Here is one TCR beta chain with its context. Antigen: not known. This sample was included in a study of OX40 agonist ivuxolimab in advanced cancers. Across the whole study: Patients were given ivuxolimab, an antibody that agonizes OX40 (CD134). Three individuals attained partial responses, comprising one hepatocellular carcinoma case and two cutaneous melanoma cases.

The germline V gene has CDR1 MDHEN and CDR2 SYDVKM. This CDR3 spans 12 amino acids. V was shortened by 4 bases and J by 6 bases, with 7 bases between the two germline ends. Profiled with immunoSEQ multiplex PCR; TCRdb holds only in-frame clones, not every one. The sample contains around 40,000 clones, more than 75% of which appear only once. General study points: Partial responders at 0.1-3.0 mg/kg had among the lowest clonal expansion.

The source was CD4+ or CD8+ T cells sorted from blood, collected in a trial of the OX40 agonist ivuxolimab. The TCR was taken from an adult with an advanced solid tumor such as melanoma, head and neck, liver or kidney cancer. This chain joins TRBV28 and TRBJ2-1, with D hard to call. The CDR3 sequence: CASSYSRNEQFF. CDR3 bases: TGTGCCAGCAGTTATAGCCGCAATGAGCAGTTCTTC.